A single sample gave rise to the 8 T cell receptor beta chains below, sequenced in a study of CD8 T cells in ankylosing spondylitis. Overall study results and limits: Blood of patients with ankylosing spondylitis appeared to be characterized by a TCR beta motif of several highly homologous variants.

TCRdb redid the calling of the 5' RACE reads with MiXCR, one entry per CDR3 protein. The sample carries about 450,000 distinct CDR3 sequences, around 26% recorded once. No antigens are known for them. Sequencing was performed on blood, either unsorted or a sorted T cell fraction (not recorded which). The origin of the receptors is a male donor with ankylosing spondylitis.

This clonotype was seen more than once but under ten times. This chain uses TRBV24-1 with TRBJ2-6; 9 nucleotides align to TRBD1. CDR3 length: 14 amino acids. Per the germline V gene, CDR1 is KGHDR and CDR2 is SFDVKD. With V trimmed by 9 bases and J by 2 bases, 1 base remained unmatched. CDR3 protein: CATGTGTGANVLTF. The DNA for the CDR3 is TGTGCCACCGGGACAGGGACTGGGGCCAACGTCCTGACTTTC.

V gene TRBV3-1 combines with J gene TRBJ2-2; possibly TRBD1 for D (6 bases). V gave up 4 bases and J gave up 9 bases, with 9 bases separating them. This CDR3 has 12 residues. Germline lookup yields CDR1 LGHDT and CDR2 YNNKEL (reference sequence). The CDR3 region is CASSRGGRELFF. The DNA of the CDR3 is TGTGCCAGCAGCCGAGGGGGTAGGGAGCTGTTTTTT.

The sample holds a few counts of this clonotype. The chain employs TRBV20-1 and TRBJ1-5; 9 nucleotides agree with TRBD1. The V gene end was trimmed by 2 bases and the J gene end by 9 bases; junction bases not matched to a gene: 8. The CDR3 has 14 residues. Germline CDR1 is DFQATT and CDR2 is SNEGSKA (reference sequence). The CDR3 region is CSARQGQGGLPQHF. CDR3 nucleotide sequence: TGCAGTGCTAGACAGGGACAGGGAGGTTTGCCCCAGCATTTT.

The chain employs TRBV10-3 and TRBJ2-5; possibly TRBD1 for D (5 bases). With 7 bases removed from V and 6 bases from J, the gap between germline ends came to 18 bases. The CDR3 consists of 14 residues. Looked up from germline, CDR1 is ENHRY and CDR2 is SYGVKD. CDR3 region: CAIKEGSGIKTQYF. CDR3 in DNA: TGTGCCATCAAGGAAGGGTCAGGGATAAAGACCCAGTACTTC.

The V gene is TRBV12-3 or TRBV12-4, the J gene TRBJ1-5, with TRBD1 matching over 8 bases. V shed 2 bases, J shed 7 bases, and the junction held 4 bases outside the gene matches. CDR3 size: 14 residues. The CDR3 loop is CASSLTGTGQPQHF. The CDR3 nucleotides read TGTGCCAGCAGTTTAACCGGGACAGGCCAGCCCCAGCATTTT.

This clonotype was counted a few times. This rearrangement joins TRBV12-3 or TRBV12-4 to TRBJ1-1, with D possibly matching TRBD1 (5 bases). Trimming left V 3 bases short and J 7 bases short, with 15 bases between. The CDR3 has 14 amino acids. The CDR3 spells CASSFEGLFGEAFF. In DNA, the CDR3 is TGTGCCAGCAGTTTCGAGGGGCTATTCGGTGAAGCTTTCTTT.

This clonotype turned up a few times. This rearrangement joins TRBV4-1 to TRBJ1-3; D is undetermined. Germline V CDR1 and CDR2: MGHRA, YSYEKL. The length of the CDR3 is 13 residues. V was clipped by 5 bases and J by 2 bases, with 7 bases between them. CDR3 sequence (DNA): TGCGCCAGCAGCTTCTCGCCTGGAAACACCATATATTTT. It encodes CASSFSPGNTIYF.

This clonotype was seen only once. DNA for the CDR3: TGTGCCACCAGTGATCCCGGCGCCCAGTTCCACGGGGAGCTGTTTTTT. It codes for CATSDPGAQFHGELFF. The chain is built from TRBV24-1 and TRBJ2-2; no definite D call. Trimming shortened V by 3 bases and J by 7 bases, and 17 bases separated the two germline ends. Germline values: CDR1 KGHDR, CDR2 SFDVKD. The CDR3 has 16 residues.